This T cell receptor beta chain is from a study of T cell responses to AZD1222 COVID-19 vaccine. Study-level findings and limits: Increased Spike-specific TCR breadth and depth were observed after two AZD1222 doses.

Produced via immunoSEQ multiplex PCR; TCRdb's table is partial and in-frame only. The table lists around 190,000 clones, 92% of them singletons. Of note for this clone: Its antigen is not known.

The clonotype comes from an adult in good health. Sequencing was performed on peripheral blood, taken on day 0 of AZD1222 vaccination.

The CDR3 reads CASSRQPNTEAFF. DNA of the CDR3: TGTGCCAGCAGCCGACAGCCGAACACTGAAGCTTTCTTT. V usage is TRBV27 and J usage is TRBJ1-1, with a tentative D call TRBD1 (5 bases). The CDR3 consists of 13 residues. Trimming removed 6 bases from V and 1 base from J, with 9 bases in between. CDR1 and CDR2 (germline): MNHEY, SMNVEV (reference sequence).